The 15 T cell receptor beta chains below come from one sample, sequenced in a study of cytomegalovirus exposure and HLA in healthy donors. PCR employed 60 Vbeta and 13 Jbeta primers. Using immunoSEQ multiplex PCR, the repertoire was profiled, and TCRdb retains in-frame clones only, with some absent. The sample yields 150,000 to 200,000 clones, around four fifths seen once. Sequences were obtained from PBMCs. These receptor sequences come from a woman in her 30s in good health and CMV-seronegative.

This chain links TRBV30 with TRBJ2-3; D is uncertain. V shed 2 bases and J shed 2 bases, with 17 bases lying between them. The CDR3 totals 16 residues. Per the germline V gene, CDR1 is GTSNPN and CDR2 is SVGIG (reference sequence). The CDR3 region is CAWSPTYPYFTDTQYF. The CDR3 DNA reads TGTGCCTGGAGTCCCACCTACCCTTACTTCACAGATACGCAGTATTTT.

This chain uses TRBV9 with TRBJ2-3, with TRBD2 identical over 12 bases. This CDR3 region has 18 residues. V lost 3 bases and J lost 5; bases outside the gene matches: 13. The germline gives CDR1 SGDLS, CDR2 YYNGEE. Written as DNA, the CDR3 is TGTGCCAGCAGCGCCGCCGGGCTAGCGGGGGGGCCAATAGATACGCAGTATTTT. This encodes CASSAAGLAGGPIDTQYF.

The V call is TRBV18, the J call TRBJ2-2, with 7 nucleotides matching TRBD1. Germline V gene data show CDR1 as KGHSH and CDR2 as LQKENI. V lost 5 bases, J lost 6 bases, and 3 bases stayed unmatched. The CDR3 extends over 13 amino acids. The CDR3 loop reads CASSEQGSGELFF. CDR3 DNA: TGTGCCAGCTCAGAACAGGGGTCCGGGGAGCTGTTTTTT.

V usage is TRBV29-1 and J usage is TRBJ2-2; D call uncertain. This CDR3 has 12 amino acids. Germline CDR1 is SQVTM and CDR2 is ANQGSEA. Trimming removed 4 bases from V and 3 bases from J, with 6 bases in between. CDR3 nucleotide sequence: TGCAGCGTTGTGGCCTACACCGGGGAGCTGTTTTTT. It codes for CSVVAYTGELFF.

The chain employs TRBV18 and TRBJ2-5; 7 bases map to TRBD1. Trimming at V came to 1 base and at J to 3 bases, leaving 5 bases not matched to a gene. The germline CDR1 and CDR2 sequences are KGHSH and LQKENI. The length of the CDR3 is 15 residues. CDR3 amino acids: CASSPLLQGKETQYF. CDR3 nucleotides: TGTGCCAGCTCACCACTACTACAGGGGAAAGAGACCCAGTACTTC.

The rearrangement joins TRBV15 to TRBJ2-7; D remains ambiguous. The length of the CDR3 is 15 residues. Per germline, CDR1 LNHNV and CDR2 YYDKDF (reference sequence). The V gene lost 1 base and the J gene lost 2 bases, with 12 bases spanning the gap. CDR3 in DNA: TGTGCCACCAGCAGAGGGGCAGAAATTCCCTACGAGCAGTACTTC. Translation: CATSRGAEIPYEQYF.

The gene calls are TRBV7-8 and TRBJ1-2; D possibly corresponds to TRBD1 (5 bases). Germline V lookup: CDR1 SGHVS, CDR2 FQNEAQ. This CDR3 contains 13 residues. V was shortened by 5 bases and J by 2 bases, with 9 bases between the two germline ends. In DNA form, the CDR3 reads TGTGCCAGCAGCGCACAGGAGAACTATGGCTACACCTTC. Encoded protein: CASSAQENYGYTF.

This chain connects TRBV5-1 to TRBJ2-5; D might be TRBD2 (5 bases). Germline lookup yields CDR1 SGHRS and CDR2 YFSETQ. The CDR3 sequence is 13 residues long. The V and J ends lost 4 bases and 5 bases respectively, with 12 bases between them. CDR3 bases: TGCGCCAGCAGCGTGGGTCCTAGCGAGACCCAGTACTTC. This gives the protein CASSVGPSETQYF.

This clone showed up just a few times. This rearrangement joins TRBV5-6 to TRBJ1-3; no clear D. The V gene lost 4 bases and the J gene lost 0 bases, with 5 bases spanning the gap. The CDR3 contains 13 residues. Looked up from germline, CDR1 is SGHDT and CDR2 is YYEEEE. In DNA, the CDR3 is TGTGCCAGCAGCGTAGTCTCTGGAAACACCATATATTTT. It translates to CASSVVSGNTIYF.

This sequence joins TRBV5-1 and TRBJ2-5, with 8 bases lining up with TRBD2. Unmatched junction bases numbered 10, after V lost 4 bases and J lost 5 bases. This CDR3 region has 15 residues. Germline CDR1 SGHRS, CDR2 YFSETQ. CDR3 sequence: CASSLFTGGGETQYF. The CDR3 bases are TGCGCCAGCAGCCTCTTTACCGGGGGGGGTGAGACCCAGTACTTC.

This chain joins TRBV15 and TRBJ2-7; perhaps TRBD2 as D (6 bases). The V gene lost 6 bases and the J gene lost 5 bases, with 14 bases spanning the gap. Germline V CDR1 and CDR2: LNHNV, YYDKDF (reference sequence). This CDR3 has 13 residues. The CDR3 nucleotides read TGTGCCACCAGTCGCAGGGACTTTGACGAGCAGTACTTC. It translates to CATSRRDFDEQYF.

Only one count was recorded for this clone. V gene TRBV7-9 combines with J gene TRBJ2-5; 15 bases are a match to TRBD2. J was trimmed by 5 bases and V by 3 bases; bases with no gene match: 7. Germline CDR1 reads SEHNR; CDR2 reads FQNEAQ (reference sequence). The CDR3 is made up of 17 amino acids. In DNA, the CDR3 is TGTGCCAGCAGCTTCGGGACTAGCGGGGGGCCGGGGGAGACCCAGTACTTC. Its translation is CASSFGTSGGPGETQYF.

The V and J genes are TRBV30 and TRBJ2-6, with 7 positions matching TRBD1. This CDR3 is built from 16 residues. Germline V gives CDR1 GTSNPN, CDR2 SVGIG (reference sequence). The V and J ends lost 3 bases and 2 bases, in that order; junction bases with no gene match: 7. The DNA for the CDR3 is TGTGCCTGGAGAAGAACAGGGGATACTGGGGCCAACGTCCTGACTTTC. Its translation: CAWRRTGDTGANVLTF.

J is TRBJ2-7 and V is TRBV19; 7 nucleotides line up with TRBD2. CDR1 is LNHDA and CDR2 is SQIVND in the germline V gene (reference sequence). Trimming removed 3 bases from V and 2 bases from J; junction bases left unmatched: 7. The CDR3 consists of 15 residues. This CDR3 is CASSMMASGTYEQYF. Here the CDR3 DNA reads TGTGCCAGTAGTATGATGGCTAGCGGCACCTACGAGCAGTACTTC.

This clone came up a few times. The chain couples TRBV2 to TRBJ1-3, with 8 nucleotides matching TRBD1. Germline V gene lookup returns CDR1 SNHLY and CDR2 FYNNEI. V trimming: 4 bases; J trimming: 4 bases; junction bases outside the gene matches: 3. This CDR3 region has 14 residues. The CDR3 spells CASSVQGAGNTIYF. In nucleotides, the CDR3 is TGTGCCAGCAGTGTTCAGGGGGCAGGAAACACCATATATTTT.